This TCR beta chain comes out of a study of T cell responses to AZD1222 COVID-19 vaccine. Sequencing was performed with immunoSEQ multiplex PCR; in TCRdb, only in-frame clones are kept and a portion is missing. The table includes roughly 200,000 clones, approximately 90% detected once. Study conclusions and caveats: Among spike-specific TCRs, nearly half reportedly target unmutated variant regions. After the peak T cell response, and only then, were repertoires sampled. Compared with day 0, the breadth and depth of the Spike-specific TCR repertoire rose significantly after two doses of AZD1222.

The CDR3 covers 13 residues. The V gene lost 3 bases and the J gene lost 6 bases, with 10 bases spanning the gap. Germline V gene lookup returns CDR1 KGHSH and CDR2 LQKENI. In the case of this clone: Antigen unknown.

The chain has TRBV18 and TRBJ2-3; a weak D match, TRBD2 (6 bases). The receptor comes from an adult who received the AZD1222 COVID-19 vaccine. The source material was peripheral blood, sampled 28 days after the second AZD1222 dose. Here the CDR3 reads CASSPAGRDTQYF. CDR3 nucleotides: TGTGCCAGCTCACCGGCGGGAAGGGATACGCAGTATTTT.